The rows below give T cell receptor beta chains drawn from one sample of a study of CD8 T cells in Susac syndrome. MiXCR, run by TCRdb on the immunoSEQ multiplex PCR reads, gives a single entry per CDR3 protein. The sample lists about 210,000 distinct CDR3 sequences, 90% to 95% occurring once. The sequenced sample was CD4+ T cells from PBMCs. The origin of the receptors is a human donor in good health. Each CDR3 is given with its conserved first and last residue. The order of the fields is CDR3 length, J gene, clone size, V gene, D gene, CDR3 DNA, CDR3 protein. D genes are given only for firm matches. Clone sizes are given selectively: once, few, many, or a class where the clone is expanded.

len: 14
j_gene: TRBJ1-1
abundance: few
v_gene: TRBV28
d_gene: NA
CDR3nt: TGTGCCAGCAGCCCTGGGCGGGGGAACACTGAAGCTTTCTTT
CDR3aa: CASSPGRGNTEAFF

len: 16
j_gene: TRBJ2-2
abundance: NA
v_gene: TRBV5-1
d_gene: TRBD2
CDR3nt: TGCGCCAGCAGCCGGACTAGCGGGGGTAATAGCGGGGAGCTGTTTTTT
CDR3aa: CASSRTSGGNSGELFF

len: 14
j_gene: TRBJ1-2
abundance: NA
v_gene: TRBV7-9
d_gene: NA
CDR3nt: TGTGCCAGCAGCCTCCTGGGAGGGGACTATGGCTACACCTTC
CDR3aa: CASSLLGGDYGYTF

len: 15
j_gene: TRBJ2-2
abundance: NA
v_gene: TRBV27
d_gene: NA
CDR3nt: TGTGCCAGCACCTTGGGGCATGCGAACACCGGGGAGCTGTTTTTT
CDR3aa: CASTLGHANTGELFF

len: 15
j_gene: TRBJ1-5
abundance: NA
v_gene: TRBV20-1
d_gene: NA
CDR3nt: TGCAGTGCTAGAGTAGGGGCCTATAGCAATCAGCCCCAGCATTTT
CDR3aa: CSARVGAYSNQPQHF

len: 12
j_gene: TRBJ2-3
abundance: once
v_gene: TRBV7-2
d_gene: NA
CDR3nt: TGTGCCAGCAGCGTCCCTGCAGATACGCAGTATTTT
CDR3aa: CASSVPADTQYF

len: 15
j_gene: TRBJ1-2
abundance: NA
v_gene: TRBV29-1
d_gene: NA
CDR3nt: TGCAGCGTTGTATTAGGGCGACGGCCTAACTATGGCTACACCTTC
CDR3aa: CSVVLGRRPNYGYTF

len: 12
j_gene: TRBJ1-2
abundance: NA
v_gene: TRBV6-5
d_gene: NA
CDR3nt: TGTGCCAGCAGCCTCCGGGGGCTCGGCTACACCTTC
CDR3aa: CASSLRGLGYTF

len: 18
j_gene: TRBJ2-4
abundance: NA
v_gene: TRBV7-2
d_gene: NA
CDR3nt: TGTGCCAGCAGCTTAGTTAGAATCGGGCAAACGGCCAAAAACATTCAGTACTTC
CDR3aa: CASSLVRIGQTAKNIQYF

len: 10
j_gene: TRBJ2-5
abundance: NA
v_gene: TRBV20-1
d_gene: NA
CDR3nt: TGCAGTGCCCCAAAAGAGACCCAGTACTTC
CDR3aa: CSAPKETQYF

len: 13
j_gene: TRBJ2-3
abundance: once
v_gene: TRBV28
d_gene: NA
CDR3nt: TGTGCCAGCTGGGGAGCTAGCACAGATACGCAGTATTTT
CDR3aa: CASWGASTDTQYF

len: 13
j_gene: TRBJ1-5
abundance: NA
v_gene: TRBV12-3/TRBV12-4
d_gene: TRBD1
CDR3nt: TGTGCCAGCAGTAGGACAGGGTATCAGCCCCAGCATTTT
CDR3aa: CASSRTGYQPQHF

len: 14
j_gene: TRBJ2-5
abundance: once
v_gene: TRBV6-2/TRBV6-3
d_gene: TRBD1
CDR3nt: TGTGCCAGCAGACGGACAGGGGTGACAGGGACCCAGTACTTC
CDR3aa: CASRRTGVTGTQYF

len: 14
j_gene: TRBJ1-1
abundance: NA
v_gene: TRBV7-9
d_gene: NA
CDR3nt: TGTGCCAGCAGCTTTCGGACGGTAACGACTGAAGCTTTCTTT
CDR3aa: CASSFRTVTTEAFF

len: 15
j_gene: TRBJ1-2
abundance: NA
v_gene: TRBV2
d_gene: TRBD1
CDR3nt: TGTGCCAGCAGTTCTGGGACAGGGCCCACGTATGGCTACACCTTC
CDR3aa: CASSSGTGPTYGYTF

len: 19
j_gene: TRBJ2-7
abundance: NA
v_gene: TRBV28
d_gene: NA
CDR3nt: TGTGCCAGCAGTCGGACCAGGAGGAAACTAGCAGAGGGCCCAAACGAGCAGTACTTC
CDR3aa: CASSRTRRKLAEGPNEQYF

len: 15
j_gene: TRBJ2-1
abundance: NA
v_gene: TRBV7-9
d_gene: TRBD1
CDR3nt: TGTGCCAGCAGCTTGGGGACAGGGGGCCAGAATGAGCAGTTCTTC
CDR3aa: CASSLGTGGQNEQFF

len: 15
j_gene: TRBJ2-4
abundance: NA
v_gene: TRBV7-9
d_gene: NA
CDR3nt: TGTGCCAGCAGCCCCGGGACCGCTGAGCGAAACATTCAGTACTTC
CDR3aa: CASSPGTAERNIQYF

len: 16
j_gene: TRBJ2-3
abundance: NA
v_gene: TRBV7-9
d_gene: TRBD2
CDR3nt: TGTGCCAGCAGCCCCGGGGTAGCGGGGGAAGGAGATACGCAGTATTTT
CDR3aa: CASSPGVAGEGDTQYF

len: 14
j_gene: TRBJ1-6
abundance: NA
v_gene: TRBV20-1
d_gene: TRBD1
CDR3nt: TGCAGTGCTCTCGACAGGGCAAGTAATTCACCCCTCCACTTT
CDR3aa: CSALDRASNSPLHF

len: 12
j_gene: TRBJ2-1
abundance: NA
v_gene: TRBV6-2/TRBV6-3
d_gene: TRBD2
CDR3nt: TGTGCCAGCAGTAACCCTAGCGGGGAGCAGTTCTTC
CDR3aa: CASSNPSGEQFF

len: 16
j_gene: TRBJ1-2
abundance: NA
v_gene: TRBV11-2
d_gene: NA
CDR3nt: TGTGCCAGCACCTTATCGTCCAGGACAGACGCCTATGGCTACACCTTC
CDR3aa: CASTLSSRTDAYGYTF

len: 14
j_gene: TRBJ1-6
abundance: NA
v_gene: TRBV19
d_gene: NA
CDR3nt: TGTGCCAGTAGTATGCCGGTTCTGGCATCACCCCTCCACTTT
CDR3aa: CASSMPVLASPLHF

len: 12
j_gene: TRBJ1-3
abundance: once
v_gene: TRBV29-1
d_gene: TRBD1
CDR3nt: TGCAGCGCGACAGGGTTAGGAAACACCATATATTTT
CDR3aa: CSATGLGNTIYF

len: 14
j_gene: TRBJ2-7
abundance: NA
v_gene: TRBV5-6
d_gene: NA
CDR3nt: TGTGCCAGCAGCTTGGCCGGGAGCTCCTACGAGCAGTACTTC
CDR3aa: CASSLAGSSYEQYF

len: 14
j_gene: TRBJ2-5
abundance: NA
v_gene: TRBV5-1
d_gene: NA
CDR3nt: TGCGCCAGCACCAATATCGGGACTGATCGGACCCAGTACTTC
CDR3aa: CASTNIGTDRTQYF

len: 14
j_gene: TRBJ2-3
abundance: NA
v_gene: TRBV20-1
d_gene: NA
CDR3nt: TGCAGTGCTCCTGGTCCCGGAAGCACAGATACGCAGTATTTT
CDR3aa: CSAPGPGSTDTQYF

len: 11
j_gene: TRBJ1-1
abundance: NA
v_gene: TRBV19
d_gene: NA
CDR3nt: TGTGCGACATTATTGAACACTGAAGCTTTCTTT
CDR3aa: CATLLNTEAFF

len: 13
j_gene: TRBJ2-3
abundance: few
v_gene: TRBV29-1
d_gene: NA
CDR3nt: TGCAGCGTTCGCGACAGGACGTCAGATACGCAGTATTTT
CDR3aa: CSVRDRTSDTQYF

len: 14
j_gene: TRBJ1-4
abundance: NA
v_gene: TRBV28
d_gene: TRBD1
CDR3nt: TGTGCCAGCAGTACAGGGGGTAGAAATGAAAAACTGTTTTTT
CDR3aa: CASSTGGRNEKLFF

len: 15
j_gene: TRBJ2-4
abundance: NA
v_gene: TRBV3-1
d_gene: TRBD1
CDR3nt: TGTGCCAGCAGCCTCCGGACAGGGAGCAAAAACATTCAGTACTTC
CDR3aa: CASSLRTGSKNIQYF

len: 13
j_gene: TRBJ2-3
abundance: NA
v_gene: TRBV12-3/TRBV12-4
d_gene: NA
CDR3nt: TGTGCCAGCAGTTTGTTTGGGAGGGATACGCAGTATTTT
CDR3aa: CASSLFGRDTQYF

len: 16
j_gene: TRBJ1-5
abundance: NA
v_gene: TRBV12-3/TRBV12-4
d_gene: NA
CDR3nt: TGTGCCAGCAGTTACGTGACTGGGGCGAGCAATCAGCCCCAGCATTTT
CDR3aa: CASSYVTGASNQPQHF

len: 13
j_gene: TRBJ2-1
abundance: NA
v_gene: TRBV6-2/TRBV6-3
d_gene: TRBD2
CDR3nt: TGTGCCAGCGGTGGGACTAGCGGGGGGGCCCAGTTCTTC
CDR3aa: CASGGTSGGAQFF

len: 16
j_gene: TRBJ1-2
abundance: NA
v_gene: TRBV4-2
d_gene: NA
CDR3nt: TGTGCCAGCAGCCAAGGAGTAGGGAAGGGGGACTATGGCTACACCTTC
CDR3aa: CASSQGVGKGDYGYTF

len: 15
j_gene: TRBJ2-2
abundance: NA
v_gene: TRBV20-1
d_gene: NA
CDR3nt: TGCAGTGCTAGCCCGACTTCCGGAGTCGGCGGGGAGCTGTTTTTT
CDR3aa: CSASPTSGVGGELFF

len: 17
j_gene: TRBJ2-6
abundance: NA
v_gene: TRBV12-3/TRBV12-4
d_gene: NA
CDR3nt: TGTGCCAGCAGTTTGGGATGGGAGCGGCCTGGGGCCAACGTCCTGACTTTC
CDR3aa: CASSLGWERPGANVLTF

len: 11
j_gene: TRBJ2-1
abundance: once
v_gene: TRBV7-9
d_gene: TRBD1
CDR3nt: TGTGCAGGACAGGGGTACAATGAGCAGTTCTTC
CDR3aa: CAGQGYNEQFF

len: 16
j_gene: TRBJ1-6
abundance: NA
v_gene: TRBV5-4
d_gene: NA
CDR3nt: TGTGCCAGCAGCCCTCCGCCAGGGATATTAGGATCACCCCTCCACTTT
CDR3aa: CASSPPPGILGSPLHF

len: 17
j_gene: TRBJ1-2
abundance: NA
v_gene: TRBV30
d_gene: TRBD1
CDR3nt: TGTGCCTGGAGTCGGGGAAAGACAGGGGAGTTAAACTATGGCTACACCTTC
CDR3aa: CAWSRGKTGELNYGYTF

len: 17
j_gene: TRBJ2-2
abundance: NA
v_gene: TRBV3-1
d_gene: NA
CDR3nt: TGTGCCAGCAGCCAAGTGGGGACCCTCTTCGCCGCCGGGGAGCTGTTTTTT
CDR3aa: CASSQVGTLFAAGELFF

len: 16
j_gene: TRBJ2-5
abundance: NA
v_gene: TRBV6-1
d_gene: TRBD2
CDR3nt: TGTGCCAGCAGCCGACTAGCGGGGGGGCCGGGTGAGACCCAGTACTTC
CDR3aa: CASSRLAGGPGETQYF

len: 15
j_gene: TRBJ1-1
abundance: NA
v_gene: TRBV5-1
d_gene: TRBD1
CDR3nt: TGCGCCAGCAGCCCTCGGGACAGGTTGAACACTGAAGCTTTCTTT
CDR3aa: CASSPRDRLNTEAFF

len: 16
j_gene: TRBJ1-5
abundance: NA
v_gene: TRBV7-2
d_gene: TRBD1
CDR3nt: TGTGCCAACAGCGGTCAAGGGGGCTTGACCAATCAGCCCCAGCATTTT
CDR3aa: CANSGQGGLTNQPQHF

len: 15
j_gene: TRBJ2-7
abundance: once
v_gene: TRBV3-1
d_gene: TRBD1
CDR3nt: TGTGCCAGCAGCCAACCCGGGACAGGGGTTTACGAGCAGTACTTC
CDR3aa: CASSQPGTGVYEQYF